The 9 T cell receptor beta chains below all came from one sample that was sequenced in a study of blood T cells in healthy people across ages. With a J-beta primer mix and a sample-barcoded 5' primer, a second PCR ran roughly 7 to 11 cycles. MiXCR, run by TCRdb on the 5' RACE reads, gives a single entry per CDR3 protein. The profile shows some 550,000 distinct CDR3 sequences, less than 60% of them singletons. The sequencing sample was made of blood. Source of these receptors: a man older than 75 in good health.

A few counts support this clonotype. J is TRBJ2-7 and V is TRBV7-2; either TRBD1 or TRBD2 may fit D (5 bases each). Germline V CDR1 and CDR2: SGHTA, FQGNSA. The CDR3 extends over 13 amino acids. V lost 2 bases to trimming and J lost 6 bases, with 11 bases between them. The CDR3 sequence: CASSLQGGREQYF. The DNA of the CDR3 is TGTGCCAGCAGCTTACAGGGCGGGCGCGAGCAGTACTTC.

The chain joins TRBV7-9 to TRBJ2-5; D is perhaps TRBD1 (6 bases). CDR1 is SEHNR, CDR2 FQNEAQ, per germline (reference sequence). V lost 5 bases and J 5 bases, leaving 15 bases between the germline ends. CDR3 size: 14 residues. The CDR3 is CASSPLRRGETQYF. The CDR3 DNA sequence: TGTGCCAGCAGCCCCCTCCGTAGGGGGGAGACCCAGTACTTC.

This rearrangement joins TRBV20-1 to TRBJ2-7; 7 bases map to TRBD2. This CDR3 has 11 residues. Trimming took 8 bases from V and 5 from J; bases not matched to a gene: 6. Germline lookup yields CDR1 DFQATT and CDR2 SNEGSKA (reference sequence). CDR3 sequence: CSLSGGDEQYF. The CDR3 nucleotides are TGCAGTTTAAGTGGGGGGGACGAGCAGTACTTC.

This clonotype was observed a handful of times. V is TRBV7-9 and J is TRBJ2-1; 15 bases line up with TRBD2. Germline-derived CDR1 and CDR2 are SEHNR and FQNEAQ (reference sequence). The CDR3 totals 18 residues. V gave up 5 bases and J gave up 2 bases; unmatched junction bases: 7. The CDR3, as DNA: TGTGCCAGCAGCCCTGGGACTAGCGGGAGGCCGCCCTACAATGAGCAGTTCTTC. This gives the protein CASSPGTSGRPPYNEQFF.

The genes are TRBV12-3 or TRBV12-4 and TRBJ2-4; the match to TRBD2 covers 7 bases. Gene TRBJ2-7 matches the end of the DNA better, so the J call may be wrong. The length of the CDR3 is 14 residues. The CDR3 protein is CASSLTSAKYEQYF. In DNA, the CDR3 is TGTGCCAGCAGTTTAACTAGCGCGAAATACGAGCAGTACTTC.

The chain has TRBV24-1 and TRBJ2-1, with 9 bases aligning to TRBD1. Germline V lookup: CDR1 KGHDR, CDR2 SFDVKD. The CDR3 sequence is 18 residues long. V was pared by 3 bases and J by 1 base, with 9 bases of the junction left unmatched. CDR3: CATSDPRTGDGSYNEQFF. The CDR3 DNA follows: TGTGCCACCAGTGATCCTCGGACAGGGGACGGTTCCTACAATGAGCAGTTCTTC.

In this sample, this clonotype turned up a few times. The chain is built from TRBV7-2 and TRBJ2-3; D not resolved. Germline CDR1 and CDR2: SGHTA and FQGNSA. CDR3 length: 15 residues. V lost 1 base and J lost 4, with 12 bases in between. In DNA, the CDR3 is TGTGCCAGCAGCTTAGAGGGTCATCGGGCAGATACGCAGTATTTT. Translation gives CASSLEGHRADTQYF. The full variable domain, with the rest looked up from reference TRBV7-2 and TRBJ2-3, is GAGVSQSPSNKVTEKGKDVELRCDPISGHTALYWYRQSLGQGLEFLIYFQGNSAPDKSGLPSDRFSAERTGGSVSTLTIQRTQQEDSAVYLCASSLEGHRADTQYFGPGTRLTVL.

The rearrangement joins TRBV9 to TRBJ2-3; 8 nucleotides agree with TRBD1. Germline CDR1 reads SGDLS; CDR2 reads YYNGEE. The CDR3 runs to 15 residues. The ends lost 3 bases at V and 9 bases at J; junction bases unmatched: 12. CDR3 in DNA: TGTGCCAGCAGCGCACAGGGGGTCCTTTCACGGACGCAGTATTTT. This gives the protein CASSAQGVLSRTQYF.

This clonotype has just a few counts. A read error may explain this, as a much larger clone is one base away. CDR3 nucleotide sequence: TGTGCCAGCAGTTACTCGGCAAGCGGGCCTTACTACGAGCAGTACTTC. This codes for CASSYSASGPYYEQYF. This chain joins TRBV6-5 and TRBJ2-7, with D perhaps matching TRBD2 (6 bases). The CDR3 has 16 residues. CDR1 and CDR2 (germline): MNHEY, SVGAGI. The ends were cut back, 0 bases at V and 3 bases at J, with 15 bases in the middle.